The rows below give T cell receptor beta chains drawn from one sample of a study of cytomegalovirus exposure and HLA in healthy donors. Data came from immunoSEQ multiplex PCR; TCRdb stores just in-frame clones and leaves some out. The sample contains 95,000 to 150,000 clones, around 76% of which appear only once. Material for sequencing was PBMCs. These receptors were taken from a man between 60 and 75 years old in good health and CMV-seropositive. The CDR3 runs from the conserved cysteine through the conserved F or W. D genes are given only for firm matches. Size is omitted from some rows. Given values are once, few, many or a class for expanded clones.

TRBJ1-5 | . | . | TRBV6-5 | CASSSTGLSNQPQHF | TGTGCCAGCAGTTCAACGGGACTTAGCAATCAGCCCCAGCATTTT
TRBJ2-3 | . | . | TRBV5-1 | CASRQIGQSTDTQYF | TGCGCCAGCAGGCAAATAGGACAGTCCACAGATACGCAGTATTTT
TRBJ2-5 | . | . | TRBV7-9 | CASSSPTYWTQYF | TGTGCCAGCAGCTCCCCAACCTATTGGACCCAGTACTTC
TRBJ2-7 | . | . | TRBV7-9 | CASSPRGSEPYEQYF | TGTGCCAGCAGTCCTCGAGGGAGTGAGCCCTACGAGCAGTACTTC
TRBJ2-1 | few | . | TRBV6-5 | CASSHRARADEQFF | TGTGCCAGCAGCCACAGGGCCAGGGCGGATGAGCAGTTCTTC
TRBJ1-6 | . | . | TRBV18 | CASSPGGGFNSPLHF | TGTGCCAGCTCACCAGGGGGAGGGTTTAATTCACCCCTCCACTTT
TRBJ1-1 | . | . | TRBV7-3 | CASSDNPSGTEAFF | TGTGCCAGCAGCGACAACCCTTCAGGGACTGAAGCTTTCTTT
TRBJ2-7 | . | TRBD2 | TRBV18 | CASSKERGGGEQYF | TGTGCCAGCTCAAAAGAACGCGGGGGGGGCGAGCAGTACTTC
TRBJ2-7 | . | . | TRBV6-1 | CASLIEAYEQYF | TGTGCCAGCCTCATCGAGGCCTACGAGCAGTACTTC
TRBJ2-1 | . | TRBD2 | TRBV30 | CAWWGGSSYNEQFF | TGTGCCTGGTGGGGGGGAAGCTCCTACAATGAGCAGTTCTTC
TRBJ1-1 | . | . | TRBV7-9 | CASSLGVSPTEAFF | TGTGCCAGCAGCTTAGGTGTCAGTCCAACTGAAGCTTTCTTT
TRBJ2-1 | . | . | TRBV6-5 | CASTPLKRPYNEQFF | TGTGCCAGCACCCCCTTAAAGAGGCCCTACAATGAGCAGTTCTTC
TRBJ2-7 | . | TRBD2 | TRBV7-3 | CASSPGLAGGNYEQYF | TGTGCCAGCAGCCCGGGACTAGCGGGAGGGAACTACGAGCAGTACTTC
TRBJ2-6 | . | . | TRBV5-1 | CASNTFSGANVLTF | TGCGCCAGCAACACCTTCTCTGGGGCCAACGTCCTGACTTTC
TRBJ2-3 | . | TRBD2 | TRBV19 | CASSRPGLARGDTQYF | TGTGCCAGTAGCCGGCCGGGACTAGCGAGAGGGGATACGCAGTATTTT
TRBJ2-5 | once | . | TRBV29-1 | CSVEGGRGETQYF | TGCAGCGTGGAGGGTGGGAGAGGAGAGACCCAGTACTTC
TRBJ2-2 | . | TRBD1 | TRBV6-4 | CASSHRTGADTGELFF | TGTGCCAGCAGCCACCGAACAGGGGCGGACACCGGGGAGCTGTTTTTT
TRBJ1-3 | . | . | TRBV28 | CASSLMRSTIYF | TGTGCCAGCAGTTTGATGCGGAGCACCATATATTTT
TRBJ2-1 | once | . | TRBV6-1 | CASTKDRRYNEQFF | TGTGCCAGCACTAAGGACAGACGATACAATGAGCAGTTCTTC
TRBJ1-5 | . | TRBD1 | TRBV7-9 | CASSPGQGFSNQPQHF | TGTGCCAGCAGCCCGGGACAGGGGTTTAGCAATCAGCCCCAGCATTTT
TRBJ2-2 | . | TRBD2 | TRBV9 | CASSVAFGTSDTGELFF | TGTGCCAGCAGCGTAGCTTTTGGAACTAGCGACACCGGGGAGCTGTTTTTT
TRBJ1-1 | . | . | TRBV25-1 | CATMGQVGTEAFF | TGTGCCACCATGGGGCAGGTCGGCACTGAAGCTTTCTTT
TRBJ1-1 | . | . | TRBV18 | CASSPPIERNTEAFF | TGTGCCAGCTCACCACCTATTGAGAGGAACACTGAAGCTTTCTTT
TRBJ1-5 | . | . | TRBV7-9 | CASSDGRGYQPQHF | TGTGCCAGCAGCGACGGCAGGGGCTATCAGCCCCAGCATTTT
TRBJ1-1 | once | . | TRBV19 | CASIKYTEAFF | TGTGCCAGTATTAAATACACTGAAGCTTTCTTT
TRBJ2-7 | once | TRBD2 | TRBV4-2 | CASSYKIAGGYEQYF | TGTGCCAGCAGCTATAAAATAGCGGGAGGCTACGAGCAGTACTTC
TRBJ1-3 | . | . | TRBV7-6 | CASSLGSSGNTIYF | TGTGCCAGCAGCTTAGGCAGCTCTGGAAACACCATATATTTT
TRBJ2-5 | once | . | TRBV5-1 | CASSLTGLGQETQYF | TGCGCCAGCAGCTTAACAGGGTTGGGACAAGAGACCCAGTACTTC
TRBJ2-7 | . | TRBD1 | TRBV5-1 | CASSSGQGSYEQYF | TGCGCCAGCAGCTCGGGACAGGGGTCCTACGAGCAGTACTTC
TRBJ1-1 | . | . | TRBV18 | CASSPFGQPNTEAFF | TGTGCCAGCTCACCATTTGGACAACCAAACACTGAAGCTTTCTTT
TRBJ1-1 | . | TRBD1 | TRBV10-3 | CAISEGQGKNTEAFF | TGTGCCATCAGTGAGGGACAGGGGAAGAACACTGAAGCTTTCTTT
TRBJ1-3 | once | . | TRBV21-1 | CASSKGLPGAPGNTIYF | TGTGCCAGCAGCAAAGGCCTTCCAGGGGCGCCCGGAAACACCATATATTTT
TRBJ2-7 | . | TRBD2 | TRBV6-1 | CASSEVGLADVLAYEQYF | TGTGCCAGCAGTGAAGTCGGACTAGCGGACGTTCTAGCCTACGAGCAGTACTTC
TRBJ1-3 | . | . | TRBV6-1 | CASSETYVSGNTIYF | TGTGCCAGCAGTGAGACATATGTCTCTGGAAACACCATATATTTT
TRBJ1-3 | . | . | TRBV29-1 | CSVRGSGNTIYF | TGCAGCGTCCGGGGTTCTGGAAACACCATATATTTT
TRBJ2-1 | once | TRBD1 | TRBV4-1 | CASSQGWGQVNEQFF | TGCGCCAGCAGCCAAGGGTGGGGACAGGTCAATGAGCAGTTCTTC
TRBJ2-7 | . | TRBD1 | TRBV7-9 | CASSRADRASPYEQYF | TGTGCCAGCAGCCGAGCCGACAGGGCCTCTCCCTACGAGCAGTACTTC